These T cell receptor beta chains were read from a single sample in a study of beta chain features in type 1 diabetes. TCRdb keeps only in-frame clones here, not all; method: immunoSEQ multiplex PCR. There are approximately 120,000 clones in the sample; 30% to 50% occur only once, and over 0.065% lies in the top ten. Sequences were obtained from stem cell memory CD4+ T cells from blood. The receptors stem from a woman aged 18-35 years in good health. The CDR3 runs from the conserved cysteine through the conserved F or W. Each record gives: clone size, J gene, V gene, D gene, CDR3 DNA, CDR3 protein. D genes are given only for firm matches. Only some rows state a clone size, as once, few, many or a class for expanded clones.

abundance: .; j_gene: TRBJ1-2; v_gene: TRBV28; d_gene: .; CDR3nt: TGTGCCAGCAGTTCGACAGGCTATGGCTACACCTTC; CDR3aa: CASSSTGYGYTF
abundance: few; j_gene: TRBJ1-3; v_gene: TRBV30; d_gene: TRBD1; CDR3nt: TGTGCCTGGAAGCGGGGACAGGTTCGCTCTGGAAACACCATATATTTT; CDR3aa: CAWKRGQVRSGNTIYF
abundance: .; j_gene: TRBJ1-1; v_gene: TRBV5-1; d_gene: TRBD1; CDR3nt: TGCGCCAGCAGCTTTCGCGGACAGGCGACTGTCATGAACACTGAAGCTTTCTTT; CDR3aa: CASSFRGQATVMNTEAFF
abundance: few; j_gene: TRBJ2-1; v_gene: TRBV28; d_gene: .; CDR3nt: TGTGCCAGCAGTTTGGGGAGACTAGTTAGGAATGAGCAGTTCTTC; CDR3aa: CASSLGRLVRNEQFF
abundance: few; j_gene: TRBJ1-5; v_gene: TRBV7-9; d_gene: .; CDR3nt: TGTGCCAGCAGCTTTCAGGGAAATCAGCCCCAGCATTTT; CDR3aa: CASSFQGNQPQHF
abundance: .; j_gene: TRBJ2-3; v_gene: TRBV2; d_gene: TRBD2; CDR3nt: TGTGCCAGCAGTAGGAGCGGGAGTACAGATACGCAGTATTTT; CDR3aa: CASSRSGSTDTQYF
abundance: few; j_gene: TRBJ2-4; v_gene: TRBV27; d_gene: .; CDR3nt: TGTGCCAGCAGTTCGGGCATAACTAGAGGAGCTAAAAACATTCAGTACTTC; CDR3aa: CASSSGITRGAKNIQYF
abundance: .; j_gene: TRBJ1-2; v_gene: TRBV5-5; d_gene: .; CDR3nt: TGTGCCAGCAGCTTGGCCGCTTCGGGGAGACCCTATGGCTACACCTTC; CDR3aa: CASSLAASGRPYGYTF
abundance: .; j_gene: TRBJ1-5; v_gene: TRBV19; d_gene: .; CDR3nt: TGTGCCAGTACCACGCCCCTGGGGGCGCGGAGCAATCAGCCCCAGCATTTT; CDR3aa: CASTTPLGARSNQPQHF
abundance: few; j_gene: TRBJ2-7; v_gene: TRBV30; d_gene: TRBD2; CDR3nt: TGTGCCTGGAGTGCCCTTACCCCGGGACTAGGTTACTACGAGCAGTACTTC; CDR3aa: CAWSALTPGLGYYEQYF
abundance: .; j_gene: TRBJ1-4; v_gene: TRBV7-2; d_gene: .; CDR3nt: TGTGCCAGCAGCTGGCAGGGCTGGGAAAAACTGTTTTTT; CDR3aa: CASSWQGWEKLFF
abundance: .; j_gene: TRBJ1-1; v_gene: TRBV6-1; d_gene: .; CDR3nt: TGTGCCAGCAGTGAAGCGAGTGTGGTGAACACTGAAGCTTTCTTT; CDR3aa: CASSEASVVNTEAFF
abundance: .; j_gene: TRBJ2-7; v_gene: TRBV28; d_gene: TRBD1; CDR3nt: TGTGCCAGCAGAGGGGACAGGGGGTACGAGCAGTACTTC; CDR3aa: CASRGDRGYEQYF
abundance: .; j_gene: TRBJ1-1; v_gene: TRBV6-6; d_gene: .; CDR3nt: TGTGCCAGCAGTCCGACACAAAACACTGAAGCTTTCTTT; CDR3aa: CASSPTQNTEAFF
abundance: .; j_gene: TRBJ2-7; v_gene: TRBV6-6; d_gene: TRBD2; CDR3nt: TGTGCCAGCAGTTCCCTAGCGGCGACCTACGAGCAGTACTTC; CDR3aa: CASSSLAATYEQYF
abundance: few; j_gene: TRBJ2-7; v_gene: TRBV18; d_gene: .; CDR3nt: TGTGCCAGCTCACCCACAGGGTTATACGAGCAGTACTTC; CDR3aa: CASSPTGLYEQYF
abundance: .; j_gene: TRBJ1-5; v_gene: TRBV10-3; d_gene: .; CDR3nt: TGTGCCATCAGTCGGGATACTCAGCCCCAGCATTTT; CDR3aa: CAISRDTQPQHF
abundance: .; j_gene: TRBJ1-2; v_gene: TRBV5-6; d_gene: TRBD1; CDR3nt: TGTGCCAGCAGCTCCCGACAGGGGGCTAGGTATGGCTACACCTTC; CDR3aa: CASSSRQGARYGYTF
abundance: .; j_gene: TRBJ1-4; v_gene: TRBV6-5; d_gene: .; CDR3nt: TGTGCCAGCAGTTACTCGGGCAGGGATAAACTGTTTTTT; CDR3aa: CASSYSGRDKLFF
abundance: few; j_gene: TRBJ2-1; v_gene: TRBV7-2; d_gene: .; CDR3nt: TGTGCCAGCAGCTCCCGTATACTTGTCAATGAGCAGTTCTTC; CDR3aa: CASSSRILVNEQFF
abundance: .; j_gene: TRBJ2-1; v_gene: TRBV28; d_gene: TRBD2; CDR3nt: TGTGCCAGCACTAGCGGGAGCTGGGATGAGCAGTTCTTC; CDR3aa: CASTSGSWDEQFF
abundance: few; j_gene: TRBJ2-7; v_gene: TRBV28; d_gene: .; CDR3nt: TGTGCCAGCAGAGGAGAATACGAGCAGTACTTC; CDR3aa: CASRGEYEQYF